This entry lists 25 T cell receptor beta chains sequenced from one sample in a study of T cells in tumors after PD-1 blockade (dated by TCRdb to the late 2010s). What this sample's time point label stands for: before anti-PD-1 therapy. The library was made by the immunoSEQ multiplex PCR assay. TCRdb provides this immuneACCESS table in a form limited to in-frame rearrangements. Some clones are lacking; in checked studies, under half of them reflect an unresolved V gene, and why the rest are absent is not known. For this sample the table gives tens of thousands of clones, of which 79% were detected only once. The ten largest clones represent about a sixth of the sample. The sample in question was PBMCs, obtained before anti-PD-1 treatment. These receptors were obtained from a human donor with basal cell carcinoma.

This clone was detected many times. The chain has TRBV7-9 and TRBJ2-2, with D possibly matching TRBD2 (6 bases). From germline, CDR1 is SEHNR and CDR2 FQNEAQ (reference sequence). This CDR3 has 17 amino acids. Trimming removed 4 bases at V and 4 bases at J, with 19 bases between. The CDR3, as DNA: TGTGCCAGCAGCTCGCCCTACCGGGAGACTTTCACCGGGGAGCTGTTTTTT. Translation gives CASSSPYRETFTGELFF.

V usage is TRBV5-1 and J usage is TRBJ1-5; D not certain. Trimming stripped 0 bases from V and 2 bases from J, with 18 bases between. CDR3 size: 18 residues. Looked up from germline, CDR1 is SGHRS and CDR2 is YFSETQ. CDR3 coding DNA: TGCGCCAGCAGCTTGGTTCACCGAACCCCTTGTGGCAATCAGCCCCAGCATTTT. Its translation: CASSLVHRTPCGNQPQHF.

The chain carries TRBV6-1 and TRBJ2-1; no reliable D call. CDR1 MNHNS and CDR2 SASEGT come from the germline V gene. CDR3 size: 12 residues. V lost 3 bases, J lost 9 bases, and 9 bases lay in between. The CDR3 here is CASSETWGEQFF. CDR3 bases: TGTGCCAGCAGTGAGACATGGGGTGAGCAGTTCTTC.

The rearrangement uses TRBV29-1 and TRBJ1-1; 7 nucleotides line up with TRBD1. CDR3 length equals 14 residues. After removal of 6 bases from V and 3 bases from J, the junction contained 10 bases not matched to a gene. CDR1 SQVTM and CDR2 ANQGSEA come from the germline V gene. The CDR3 DNA reads TGCAGCGTAGAGGGGGCTAGACGGGACACTGAAGCTTTCTTT. This translates into CSVEGARRDTEAFF.

The chain has TRBV14 and TRBJ1-3; D perhaps matches TRBD1 (6 bases). Germline CDR1 SGHDN, CDR2 FVKESK. The CDR3 has 17 residues. V lost 0 bases and J 1 base, leaving 13 bases between the germline ends. CDR3 nucleotide sequence: TGTGCCAGCAGCCAAGATATGGGGGGCACGTCTGGAAACACCATATATTTT. As protein: CASSQDMGGTSGNTIYF.

Only one count was recorded for this clone. V usage is TRBV19 and J usage is TRBJ1-2; 9 bases line up with TRBD1. V was clipped by 3 bases and J by 8 bases; unmatched bases: 13. Per the germline V gene, CDR1 is LNHDA and CDR2 is SQIVND (reference sequence). This CDR3 is built from 16 residues. DNA for the CDR3: TGTGCCAGTAGTATCAAGGGGACGGGACAGGGATACGGCTACACCTTC. This translates into CASSIKGTGQGYGYTF.

The V gene is TRBV19, the J gene TRBJ1-6; D is uncertain. Germline values: CDR1 LNHDA, CDR2 SQIVND (reference sequence). This CDR3 is 16 amino acids long. V shed 4 bases and J shed 3 bases, with 13 bases lying between them. Written as DNA, the CDR3 is TGTGCCAGTAGTAATGGCTGGGTAGACTATAATTCACCCCTCCACTTT. Its protein is CASSNGWVDYNSPLHF.

This rearrangement joins TRBV15 to TRBJ2-5; D is uncertain. The CDR3 is 13 amino acids. Trimming pared 0 bases from V and 2 bases from J, leaving 4 bases between. The germline CDR1 and CDR2 sequences are LNHNV and YYDKDF (reference sequence). The CDR3 is CATSRDPQETQYF. The DNA for the CDR3 is TGTGCCACCAGCAGAGATCCTCAAGAGACCCAGTACTTC. The full variable domain, its missing parts supplied by reference TRBV15 and TRBJ2-5, is DAMVIQNPRYQVTQFGKPVTLSCSQTLNHNVMYWYQQKSSQAPKLLFHYYDKDFNNEADTPDNFQSRRPNTSFCFLDIRSPGLGDTAMYLCATSRDPQETQYFGPGTRLLVL.

V usage is TRBV7-9 and J usage is TRBJ2-7; no firm D call. The CDR3 is 15 amino acids. V was clipped by 5 bases and J by 0 bases, with 14 bases between them. Germline CDR1 SEHNR, CDR2 FQNEAQ (reference sequence). CDR3 nucleotides: TGTGCCAGCAGCCCCGGTTGGGGAAGCTCCTACGAGCAGTACTTC. Translation gives CASSPGWGSSYEQYF.

The chain couples TRBV19 to TRBJ2-3, with 10 positions matching TRBD2. The CDR3 length is 16 residues. Unmatched junction bases numbered 8, after V lost 4 bases and J lost 4 bases. Germline V gives CDR1 LNHDA, CDR2 SQIVND (reference sequence). The CDR3 DNA sequence: TGTGCCAGTAGTAGCCAAGCGGGAGGGTCGGCAGATACGCAGTATTTT. As protein: CASSSQAGGSADTQYF.

V is TRBV5-5 and J is TRBJ2-5; D may be TRBD1 or TRBD2 (5 bases each). CDR3 length equals 13 residues. V was clipped by 0 bases and J by 5 bases, with 8 bases between them. CDR1 and CDR2 (germline): SGHKS, YYEKEE (reference sequence). The CDR3 here is CASSLAGTETQYF. Here the CDR3 DNA reads TGTGCCAGCAGCTTGGCAGGGACGGAGACCCAGTACTTC.

V is TRBV27 and J is TRBJ2-3; TRBD1 might be the D (5 bases). This CDR3 comprises 15 residues. The germline gives CDR1 MNHEY, CDR2 SMNVEV (reference sequence). V lost 5 bases and J 0 bases, leaving 12 bases between the germline ends. CDR3 loop: CASSPWGMSTDTQYF. CDR3 DNA sequence: TGTGCCAGCAGTCCCTGGGGCATGAGCACAGATACGCAGTATTTT.

This clone turned up a few times. The rearrangement joins TRBV30 to TRBJ2-7; D is possibly TRBD2 (5 bases). V lost 0 bases to trimming and J lost 4 bases, with 7 bases between them. The CDR3 runs to 12 residues. The germline CDR1 and CDR2 sequences are GTSNPN and SVGIG (reference sequence). Written as DNA, the CDR3 is TGTGCCTGGAGTGTACGGGGTTACGAGCAGTACTTC. It yields the protein CAWSVRGYEQYF.

CDR3 nucleotide sequence: TGTGCCAGCCTACATACGGGGACCGTGGCTTACAATGAGCAGTTCTTC. As protein: CASLHTGTVAYNEQFF. This chain uses TRBV28 with TRBJ2-1, with D tentatively TRBD1 or TRBD2 (5 bases each). The CDR3 extends over 16 amino acids. Trimming took off 8 bases at V and 4 bases at J, with 21 bases between the two ends. Per germline, CDR1 MDHEN and CDR2 SYDVKM.

The gene calls are TRBV6-5 and TRBJ1-2; D may be TRBD1 (6 bases). The germline V gene has CDR1 MNHEY and CDR2 SVGAGI. V lost 6 bases, J lost 4 bases, and 9 bases lay in between. CDR3 length: 12 residues. CDR3 amino acids: CASRMTGYGYTF. The CDR3 region has the DNA TGTGCCAGCAGAATGACAGGCTATGGCTACACCTTC.

The rearrangement links TRBV2 to TRBJ1-5; D might be TRBD1 (5 bases). V lost 4 bases to trimming and J lost 7 bases, with 14 bases between them. The germline gives CDR1 SNHLY, CDR2 FYNNEI. The CDR3 has 14 residues. CDR3 in amino acids: CASSGSRVLQPQHF. In nucleotides, the CDR3 is TGTGCCAGCAGTGGGTCCAGGGTGTTGCAGCCCCAGCATTTT.

The sample holds one count of this clone. The chain combines TRBV5-1 with TRBJ1-1; D may be TRBD1 (5 bases). Germline CDR1 and CDR2: SGHRS and YFSETQ. The length of the CDR3 is 12 residues. Trimming shortened V by 2 bases and J by 6 bases, and 8 bases separated the two germline ends. The CDR3 DNA reads TGCGCCAGCAGCTTTCAGGGCGCTGAAGCTTTCTTT. Translated, it gives CASSFQGAEAFF.

The sample holds one count of this clone. The V and J genes are TRBV5-1 and TRBJ2-1; the match to TRBD1 covers 12 bases. Germline V gene sequence: CDR1 SGHRS, CDR2 YFSETQ. The V segment lost 4 bases and the J segment 5 bases; nucleotides outside the gene matches: 4. The CDR3 consists of 15 residues. The CDR3 sequence: CASSHGDRGHNEQFF. The CDR3 DNA reads TGCGCCAGCAGCCACGGGGACAGGGGGCACAATGAGCAGTTCTTC.

This clone was picked up many times. This chain joins TRBV2 and TRBJ2-5, with 11 bases identical to TRBD2. This CDR3 region has 14 residues. After removal of 2 bases from V and 4 bases from J, the junction contained 0 bases not matched to a gene. Germline CDR1 is SNHLY and CDR2 is FYNNEI. This chain's CDR3 is CASSETSGRETQYF. CDR3 coding DNA: TGTGCCAGCAGTGAAACTAGCGGGAGAGAGACCCAGTACTTC.

The rearrangement joins TRBV7-3 to TRBJ2-1, with D possibly matching TRBD2 (5 bases). Germline CDR1 SGHTA, CDR2 FQGTGA. The CDR3 sequence is 13 residues long. The V and J ends lost 4 bases and 2 bases respectively, with 6 bases between them. CDR3 in amino acids: CASSWTAYNEQFF. DNA of the CDR3: TGTGCCAGCAGCTGGACTGCCTACAATGAGCAGTTCTTC.

This rearrangement joins TRBV19 to TRBJ2-7, with D possibly TRBD2 on 6 matching bases. CDR3 length: 14 amino acids. The ends were cut back, 4 bases at V and 0 bases at J, with 10 bases in the middle. From germline, CDR1 is LNHDA and CDR2 SQIVND (reference sequence). CDR3 DNA: TGTGCCAGTAGTACTGGCGGGAACTCCTACGAGCAGTACTTC. It encodes CASSTGGNSYEQYF. The variable domain in full, with the rest retrieved from reference TRBV19 and TRBJ2-7, is DGGITQSPKYLFRKEGQNVTLSCEQNLNHDAMYWYRQDPGQGLRLIYYSQIVNDFQKGDIAEGYSVSREKKESFPLTVTSAQKNPTAFYLCASSTGGNSYEQYFGPGTRLTVT.

The J gene is TRBJ1-2, the V gene TRBV5-1; the D gene is possibly TRBD1 (6 bases). The CDR3 extends over 14 amino acids. Trimming removed 4 bases from V and 2 bases from J, with 12 bases in between. Germline V gene data show CDR1 as SGHRS and CDR2 as YFSETQ. The CDR3: CASSLGHMNYGYTF. In DNA form, the CDR3 reads TGCGCCAGCAGCCTGGGACACATGAACTATGGCTACACCTTC.

CDR3 coding DNA: TGTGCCAGCAGTTTAGACAGCAATCAGCCCCAGCATTTT. It encodes CASSLDSNQPQHF. The rearrangement links TRBV28 to TRBJ1-5; the D is unclear. V was trimmed by 2 bases and J by 1 base, leaving 3 bases between them. Germline CDR1 MDHEN, CDR2 SYDVKM. The CDR3 extends over 13 amino acids.

This clone was found once. The chain combines TRBV3-1 (or the pseudogene TRBV3-2) with TRBJ2-5, with 7 bases fitting TRBD1. This CDR3 is 15 amino acids long. Germline loops: CDR1 LGHDT, CDR2 YNNKEL (reference sequence). After removal of 4 bases from V and 2 bases from J, the junction contained 7 bases not matched to a gene. The CDR3 bases are TGTGCCAGCAGCCGGTACCGGGACAGTCAAGAGACCCAGTACTTC. Translating gives CASSRYRDSQETQYF.

The J gene is TRBJ1-2, the V gene TRBV6-5; the match to TRBD1 covers 7 bases. Germline assignment: CDR1 MNHEY and CDR2 SVGAGI. Losses at the gene ends were 6 bases for V and 2 bases for J; bases not matched to a gene: 6. The length of the CDR3 is 14 residues. The CDR3 loop reads CASRTGQRNYGYTF. The CDR3 DNA reads as TGTGCCAGCAGAACGGGACAGCGAAACTATGGCTACACCTTC.